This T cell receptor beta chain was sequenced in a study of blood T cell repertoires in COVID-19. The overall study: Both acute and convalescent COVID-19 samples were obtained from the United States, Italy and Spain. PBMCs, B-cell-depleted T cells, or T cells were the source of the cDNA or gDNA that made up the material.

Which cohort a participant joined came from the clinical history participants gave. TCRdb keeps only in-frame clones here, not all; method: immunoSEQ multiplex PCR. The profile covers over 250,000 clones, with about 89% appearing a single time and approximately 2.6% taken by the ten largest. Germline V gives CDR1 MNHNY, CDR2 SVGAGI (reference sequence). The V gene end was trimmed by 0 bases and the J gene end by 4 bases; junction bases not matched to a gene: 6. This CDR3 has 16 amino acids. This chain connects TRBV6-6 to TRBJ2-3; the match to TRBD1 covers 8 bases. The receptor comes from a woman aged 18-29 years who had recovered from COVID-19. Sequenced: PBMCs or T cells enriched from blood (not recorded which). CDR3 in amino acids: CASSYSWDRRADTQYF. CDR3 nucleotides: TGTGCCAGCAGTTACTCCTGGGACAGGCGGGCAGATACGCAGTATTTT.